This TCR beta chain was sequenced for a study of human T cells and chemical hapten exposure. As regards this clonotype: Its antigen is unidentified.

Documented time point: patch test 1, 2 weeks after DPC sensitization. Treatment: therapeutic diphenylcyclopropenone sensitization with weekly scalp DPC. Germline values: CDR1 KGHSH, CDR2 LQKENI. V lost 2 bases and J lost 10; bases outside the gene matches: 5. The CDR3 is 13 amino acids. Points from the study as a whole: With patch test score, the counts of PT1 expanded TCRs showed a positive correlation.

The study used a library that attached unique molecular identifiers to individual cDNA molecules. TCRdb redid the calling of the RACE reads with MiXCR, one entry per CDR3 protein. The profile covers some 80,000 distinct CDR3 sequences, with roughly 10% appearing a single time and about 4% taken by the ten largest. Source: whole blood, taken in connection with sensitization to the hapten diphenylcyclopropenone (DPC). This TCR came from a woman aged 45-65 years with alopecia areata. Some clones in this sample may be carry-over from other donors' samples. The V gene is TRBV18, the J gene TRBJ2-1, with 7 bases fitting TRBD2. The CDR3 is CASSPSRGGEQFF. The DNA for the CDR3 is TGTGCCAGCTCACCAAGTAGGGGAGGGGAGCAGTTCTTC. The full variable domain, its missing parts supplied by reference TRBV18 and TRBJ2-1, is NAGVMQNPRHLVRRRGQEARLRCSPMKGHSHVYWYRQLPEEGLKFMVYLQKENIIDESGMPKERFSAEFPKEGPSILRIQQVVRGDSAAYFCASSPSRGGEQFFGPGTRLTVL.